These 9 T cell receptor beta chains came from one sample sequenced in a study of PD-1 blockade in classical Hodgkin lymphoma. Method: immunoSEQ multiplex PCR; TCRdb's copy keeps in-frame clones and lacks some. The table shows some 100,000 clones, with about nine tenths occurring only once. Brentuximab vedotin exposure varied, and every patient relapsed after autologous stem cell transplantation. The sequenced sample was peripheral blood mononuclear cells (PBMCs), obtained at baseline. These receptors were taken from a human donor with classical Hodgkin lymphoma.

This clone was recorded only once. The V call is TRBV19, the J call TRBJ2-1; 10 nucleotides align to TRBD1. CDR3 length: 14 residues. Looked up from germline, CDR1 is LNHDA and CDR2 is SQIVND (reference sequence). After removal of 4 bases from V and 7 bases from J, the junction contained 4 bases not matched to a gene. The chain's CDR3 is CASSTPGQGNEQFF. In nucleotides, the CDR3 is TGTGCCAGTAGTACCCCGGGACAGGGGAATGAGCAGTTCTTC.

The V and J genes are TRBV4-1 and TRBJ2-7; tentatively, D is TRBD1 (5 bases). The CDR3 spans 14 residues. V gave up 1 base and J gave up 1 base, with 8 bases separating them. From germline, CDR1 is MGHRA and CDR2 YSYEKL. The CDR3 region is CASSQGRVSYEQYF. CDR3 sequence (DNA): TGCGCCAGCAGCCAAGGCAGGGTATCCTACGAGCAGTACTTC.

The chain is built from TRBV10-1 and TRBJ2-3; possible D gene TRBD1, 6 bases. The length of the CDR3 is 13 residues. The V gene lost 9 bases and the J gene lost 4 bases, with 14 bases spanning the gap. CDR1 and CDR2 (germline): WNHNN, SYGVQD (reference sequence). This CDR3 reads CASRRSGADTQYF. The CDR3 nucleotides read TGCGCCAGTAGGAGGTCAGGGGCAGATACGCAGTATTTT.

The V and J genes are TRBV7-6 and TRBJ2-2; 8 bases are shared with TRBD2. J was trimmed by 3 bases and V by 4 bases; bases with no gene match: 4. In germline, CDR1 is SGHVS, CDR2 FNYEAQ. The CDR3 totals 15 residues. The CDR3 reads CASSSSGRDTGELFF. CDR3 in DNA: TGTGCCAGCAGCTCCAGCGGGAGAGACACCGGGGAGCTGTTTTTT.

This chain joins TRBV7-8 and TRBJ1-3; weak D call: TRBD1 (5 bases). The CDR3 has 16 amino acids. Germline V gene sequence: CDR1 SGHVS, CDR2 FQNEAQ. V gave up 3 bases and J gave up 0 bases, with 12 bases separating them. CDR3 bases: TGTGCCAGCAGCTTTTCCGGGACCTCCTCTGGAAACACCATATATTTT. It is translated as CASSFSGTSSGNTIYF.

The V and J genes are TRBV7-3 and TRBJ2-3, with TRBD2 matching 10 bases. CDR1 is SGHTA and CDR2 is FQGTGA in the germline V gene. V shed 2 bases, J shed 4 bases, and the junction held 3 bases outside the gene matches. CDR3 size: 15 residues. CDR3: CASSLGLAGADTQYF. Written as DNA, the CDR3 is TGTGCCAGCAGCTTAGGGCTAGCGGGGGCAGATACGCAGTATTTT.

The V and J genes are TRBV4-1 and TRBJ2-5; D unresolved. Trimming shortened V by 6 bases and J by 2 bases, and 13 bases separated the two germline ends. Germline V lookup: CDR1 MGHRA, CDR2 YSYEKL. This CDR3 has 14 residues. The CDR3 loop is CASSRHWGQETQYF. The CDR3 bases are TGCGCCAGCAGTAGGCACTGGGGACAAGAGACCCAGTACTTC.

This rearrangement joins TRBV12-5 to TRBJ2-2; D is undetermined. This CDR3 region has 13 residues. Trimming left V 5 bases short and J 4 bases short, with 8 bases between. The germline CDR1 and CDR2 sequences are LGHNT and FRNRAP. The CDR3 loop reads CASGESFTGELFF. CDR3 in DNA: TGTGCTAGTGGTGAGTCCTTCACCGGGGAGCTGTTTTTT.

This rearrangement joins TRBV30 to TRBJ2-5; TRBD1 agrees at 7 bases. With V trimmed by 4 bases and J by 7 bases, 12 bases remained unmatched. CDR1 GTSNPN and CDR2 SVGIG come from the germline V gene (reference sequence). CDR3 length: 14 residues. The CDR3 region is CAWTTGANRVTQYF. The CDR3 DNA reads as TGTGCCTGGACCACAGGGGCCAACCGGGTGACCCAGTACTTC.